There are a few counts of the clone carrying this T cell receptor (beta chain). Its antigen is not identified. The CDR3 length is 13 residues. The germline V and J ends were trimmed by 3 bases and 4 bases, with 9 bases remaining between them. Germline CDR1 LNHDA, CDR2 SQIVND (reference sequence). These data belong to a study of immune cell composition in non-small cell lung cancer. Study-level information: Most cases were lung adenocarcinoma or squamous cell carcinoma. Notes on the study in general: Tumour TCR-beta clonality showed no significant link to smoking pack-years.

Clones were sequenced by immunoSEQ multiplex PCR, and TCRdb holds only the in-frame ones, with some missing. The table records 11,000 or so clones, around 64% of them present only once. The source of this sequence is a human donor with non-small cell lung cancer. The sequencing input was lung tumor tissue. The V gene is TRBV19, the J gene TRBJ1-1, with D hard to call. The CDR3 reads CASSITRFTEAFF. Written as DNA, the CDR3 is TGTGCCAGTAGTATCACGAGGTTCACTGAAGCTTTCTTT.